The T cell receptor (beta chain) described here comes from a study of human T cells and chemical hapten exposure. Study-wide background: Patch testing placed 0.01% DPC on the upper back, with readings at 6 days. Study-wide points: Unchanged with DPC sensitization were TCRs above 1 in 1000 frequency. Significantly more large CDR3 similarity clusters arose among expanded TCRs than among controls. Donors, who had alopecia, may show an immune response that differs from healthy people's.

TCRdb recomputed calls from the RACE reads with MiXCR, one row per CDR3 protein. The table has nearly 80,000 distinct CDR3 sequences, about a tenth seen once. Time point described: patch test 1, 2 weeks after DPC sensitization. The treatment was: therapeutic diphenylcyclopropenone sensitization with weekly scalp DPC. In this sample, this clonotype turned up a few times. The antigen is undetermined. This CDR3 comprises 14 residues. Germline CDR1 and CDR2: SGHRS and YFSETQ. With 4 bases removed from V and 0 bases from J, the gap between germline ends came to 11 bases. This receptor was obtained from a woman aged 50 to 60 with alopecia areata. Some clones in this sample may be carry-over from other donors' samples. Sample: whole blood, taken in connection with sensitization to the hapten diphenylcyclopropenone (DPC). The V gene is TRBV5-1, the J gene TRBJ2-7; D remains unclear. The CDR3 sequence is CASSPLTYSYEQYF. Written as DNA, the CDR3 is TGCGCCAGCAGCCCTCTGACGTACTCCTACGAGCAGTACTTC.